Presented here are 9 T cell receptor beta chains from one specimen sequenced in a study of blood T cell repertoires in COVID-19. Clones were sequenced by immunoSEQ multiplex PCR, and TCRdb holds only the in-frame ones, with some missing. Here the sample spans about 45,000 clones, roughly four fifths being singletons. The source material was peripheral blood. These receptors all come from a human donor in a cohort sampled during active COVID-19.

This clone was picked up one time. This chain uses TRBV5-1 with TRBJ2-7, with D hard to call. This CDR3 has 14 amino acids. Germline V lookup: CDR1 SGHRS, CDR2 YFSETQ. Trimming pared 2 bases from V and 1 base from J, leaving 10 bases between. The CDR3 region has the DNA TGCGCCAGCAGCTTCGGTTTCCTATCCTACGAGCAGTACTTC. Translation: CASSFGFLSYEQYF.

The genes are TRBV7-2 and TRBJ2-7, with 7 bases matching TRBD2. Trimming took 0 bases from V and 5 from J; bases not matched to a gene: 10. Germline V gene data show CDR1 as SGHTA and CDR2 as FQGNSA. The CDR3 runs to 16 residues. CDR3 amino acids: CASSLARGRAIDEQYF. DNA for the CDR3: TGTGCCAGCAGCTTAGCCCGTGGGAGGGCCATCGACGAGCAGTACTTC.

The DNA of the CDR3 is TGTGCCAGCAGCAGGACTAGCGGAGAAGAGACCCAGTACTTC. This translates into CASSRTSGEETQYF. The chain recombines TRBV7-2 with TRBJ2-5, with 10 positions matching TRBD2. Trimming removed 5 bases from V and 3 bases from J; junction bases left unmatched: 3. The CDR3 is 14 amino acids. Germline loops: CDR1 SGHTA, CDR2 FQGNSA.

The gene calls are TRBV14 and TRBJ1-6; 8 bases are shared with TRBD1. CDR3 length equals 15 residues. J was trimmed by 8 bases and V by 4 bases; bases with no gene match: 7. The germline CDR1 and CDR2 sequences are SGHDN and FVKESK. CDR3 bases: TGTGCCAGCAGCCGGTTGGACAGGGTGGATTCACCCCTCCACTTT. Amino acid sequence: CASSRLDRVDSPLHF. The full variable domain, its missing parts supplied by reference TRBV14 and TRBJ1-6, is EAGVTQFPSHSVIEKGQTVTLRCDPISGHDNLYWYRRVMGKEIKFLLHFVKESKQDESGMPNNRFLAERTGGTYSTLKVQPAELEDSGVYFCASSRLDRVDSPLHFGNGTRLTVT.

This chain uses TRBV11-1 with TRBJ2-7; 9 bases line up with TRBD1. Trimming cost V 1 base and J 7 bases; bases outside gene matches: 8. Germline V CDR1 and CDR2: SGHAT, FQDESV (reference sequence). This CDR3 region has 15 residues. CDR3 DNA sequence: TGTGCCAGCAGCTTAGGAGGGACAGGGCGAGGAGAGCAGTACTTC. This encodes CASSLGGTGRGEQYF.

The rearrangement joins TRBV7-9 to TRBJ1-1; a weak D match, TRBD1 (5 bases). Germline loops: CDR1 SEHNR, CDR2 FQNEAQ (reference sequence). V shed 1 base and J shed 7 bases, with 16 bases lying between them. The CDR3 consists of 15 residues. CDR3 region: CASSLDPGAPSEAFF. CDR3 bases: TGTGCCAGCAGCTTAGACCCTGGGGCTCCCAGTGAAGCTTTCTTT.

This clone was picked up one time. CDR3 sequence reads: CASSTKVGGGAVGEQYF. In DNA, the CDR3 is TGTGCCAGCAGCACCAAAGTGGGTGGAGGGGCTGTAGGCGAGCAGTACTTC. The chain has TRBV2 and TRBJ2-7, with D tentatively TRBD2 (6 bases). Germline V lookup: CDR1 SNHLY, CDR2 FYNNEI. Trimming stripped 6 bases from V and 6 bases from J, with 27 bases between. The CDR3 totals 17 residues.

V and J are TRBV9 and TRBJ2-3; D is undetermined. Germline loops: CDR1 SGDLS, CDR2 YYNGEE. This CDR3 is built from 16 residues. The ends were cut back, 0 bases at V and 3 bases at J, with 14 bases in the middle. CDR3 DNA: TGTGCCAGCAGCGTAGAATCTGTCGCGATTACAGATACGCAGTATTTT. Its protein product is CASSVESVAITDTQYF.

The V gene is TRBV2, the J gene TRBJ2-3; 9 nucleotides align to TRBD2. V was clipped by 5 bases and J by 2 bases; unmatched bases: 8. The CDR3 loop spans 16 amino acids. The V gene's germline CDR1 is SNHLY and CDR2 FYNNEI. The CDR3 DNA is TGTGCCAGCAGTACCAGGACTAGCGCCGTCACAGATACGCAGTATTTT. It is translated as CASSTRTSAVTDTQYF.